The 28 T cell receptor beta chains in this list originate from one sample, sequenced in a study of T cells in localized non-small cell lung cancer. TCRdb's copy holds only in-frame clones and misses some; the assay was immunoSEQ multiplex PCR. The table lists around 36,000 clones, 79% of them singletons. The sequences come from PBMCs, collected before any cancer treatment. These receptors all stem from a woman aged 40-69 years with stage II squamous cell lung carcinoma.

V usage is TRBV7-8 and J usage is TRBJ2-1; D possibly uses TRBD1 or TRBD2 (5 bases each). CDR1 is SGHVS, CDR2 FQNEAQ, per germline. Trimming stripped 1 base from V and 0 bases from J, with 13 bases between. The CDR3 loop spans 17 amino acids. CDR3 loop: CASSLVWGTVSYNEQFF. For the CDR3, the DNA is TGTGCCAGCAGCTTAGTGTGGGGGACCGTCTCCTACAATGAGCAGTTCTTC.

The chain uses TRBV11-2 and TRBJ2-7; the match to TRBD1 covers 7 bases. This CDR3 contains 13 residues. The germline gives CDR1 SGHAT, CDR2 FQNNGV. Germline trimming cut 5 bases from V and 6 bases from J; bases unmatched to any gene: 7. The CDR3 here is CASSIPTGLEQYF. The DNA for the CDR3 is TGTGCCAGCAGCATCCCGACAGGGCTCGAGCAGTACTTC.

V gene TRBV5-1 combines with J gene TRBJ1-4; D possibly corresponds to TRBD1 (5 bases). CDR3 length: 14 residues. CDR1 is SGHRS, CDR2 YFSETQ, per germline. Between the trimmed V and J ends, which lost 0 bases and 5 bases, there was a span of 8 bases. The CDR3 loop is CASSLVGDNEKLFF. The CDR3 DNA follows: TGCGCCAGCAGCTTGGTGGGGGACAATGAAAAACTGTTTTTT.

This clone has only a few counts. The chain couples TRBV11-2 to TRBJ2-3; D is uncertain. The ends were cut back, 3 bases at V and 3 bases at J, with 4 bases in the middle. CDR1 is SGHAT and CDR2 is FQNNGV in the germline V gene. The CDR3 totals 12 residues. DNA for the CDR3: TGTGCCAGCAGCTTTCGGACAGATACGCAGTATTTT. Its translation is CASSFRTDTQYF.

This clone was counted once. V gene TRBV7-2 combines with J gene TRBJ1-2, with D perhaps TRBD1 (5 bases). Trimming removed 3 bases from V and 8 bases from J, with 16 bases in between. Per the germline V gene, CDR1 is SGHTA and CDR2 is FQGNSA. CDR3 length: 14 amino acids. The chain's CDR3 is CASSLGVLRGGYTF. As DNA, the CDR3 is TGTGCCAGCAGCTTGGGGGTCTTACGTGGGGGCTACACCTTC. Full variable domain (rest looked up from reference TRBV7-2 and TRBJ1-2): GAGVSQSPSNKVTEKGKDVELRCDPISGHTALYWYRQSLGQGLEFLIYFQGNSAPDKSGLPSDRFSAERTGGSVSTLTIQRTQQEDSAVYLCASSLGVLRGGYTFGSGTRLTVV.

The rearrangement links TRBV28 to TRBJ1-5, with D tentatively TRBD1 (5 bases). Germline V CDR1 and CDR2: MDHEN, SYDVKM. This CDR3 region has 15 residues. The V end was cut by 7 bases, the J end by 2 bases, with 15 bases between. CDR3 region: CASTLEGNGNQPQHF. The CDR3 region has the DNA TGTGCCAGCACCCTAGAGGGGAATGGCAATCAGCCCCAGCATTTT.

This clone was seen once. The V and J genes are TRBV5-1 and TRBJ1-3, with 8 bases identical to TRBD1. The CDR3 is 14 residues long. Per the germline V gene, CDR1 is SGHRS and CDR2 is YFSETQ. With V trimmed by 3 bases and J by 4 bases, 3 bases remained unmatched. CDR3 loop: CASSWGDRGNTIYF. The CDR3 nucleotides read TGCGCCAGCAGCTGGGGGGACAGGGGAAACACCATATATTTT.

There are a few counts of this clone. The chain uses TRBV5-4 and TRBJ1-4, with TRBD1 as a possible D gene (6 bases). The V end lost 6 bases, the J end lost 7 bases, and 16 bases lay between the germline ends. The CDR3 runs to 14 residues. From germline, CDR1 is SGHNT and CDR2 YYREEE (reference sequence). For the CDR3, the DNA is TGTGCCAGCACTGAGGAGGGGGATAGTGAAAAACTGTTTTTT. Translated: CASTEEGDSEKLFF.

The rearrangement uses TRBV28 and TRBJ2-3; 8 positions match TRBD2. The CDR3 runs to 15 residues. The germline V gene has CDR1 MDHEN and CDR2 SYDVKM. Losses at the gene ends were 4 bases for V and 4 bases for J; bases not matched to a gene: 7. The CDR3 DNA is TGTGCCAGCAGTTCCAGCGGGGGCGGGGCAGATACGCAGTATTTT. Protein product: CASSSSGGGADTQYF. Together with reference TRBV28 and TRBJ2-3, the CDR3 gives the full variable domain: DVKVTQSSRYLVKRTGEKVFLECVQDMDHENMFWYRQDPGLGLRLIYFSYDVKMKEKGDIPEGYSVSREKKERFSLILESASTNQTSMYLCASSSSGGGADTQYFGPGTRLTVL.

This clone was seen a few times. The J gene is TRBJ2-3, the V gene TRBV5-4; 9 bases are shared with TRBD1. Germline assignment: CDR1 SGHNT and CDR2 YYREEE (reference sequence). The CDR3 is made up of 15 amino acids. The V and J ends lost 4 bases and 0 bases, in that order; junction bases with no gene match: 3. In nucleotides, the CDR3 is TGTGCCAGCAGCCTACAGGGGGCGAGCACAGATACGCAGTATTTT. Its protein is CASSLQGASTDTQYF.

The rearrangement joins TRBV19 to TRBJ1-5; unclear D gene. Trimming removed 1 base from V and 4 bases from J, with 11 bases in between. Per the germline V gene, CDR1 is LNHDA and CDR2 is SQIVND (reference sequence). The CDR3 covers 15 residues. CDR3 sequence: CASSIGAEQNQPQHF. Written as DNA, the CDR3 is TGTGCCAGTAGTATAGGGGCAGAACAAAATCAGCCCCAGCATTTT.

CDR3 DNA sequence: TGTGCCAGCACCCGAGGGGGTCTGGGAAACATTCAGTACTTC. This encodes CASTRGGLGNIQYF. This chain joins TRBV28 and TRBJ2-4; a weak D match, TRBD1 (6 bases). CDR1 and CDR2 from the germline V gene are MDHEN and SYDVKM. V lost 7 bases and J lost 6, with 16 bases in between. The CDR3 sequence is 14 residues long.

The chain has TRBV10-2 and TRBJ2-5, with 12 bases lining up with TRBD1. CDR3 length equals 14 residues. Germline V lookup: CDR1 WSHSY, CDR2 SAAADI. J was trimmed by 5 bases and V by 6 bases; bases with no gene match: 4. CDR3 region: CASRAGQGAETQYF. Here the CDR3 DNA reads TGCGCCAGCAGGGCGGGACAGGGGGCCGAGACCCAGTACTTC.

The chain links TRBV7-6 to TRBJ2-1; D perhaps matches TRBD2 (5 bases). CDR1 and CDR2 (germline): SGHVS, FNYEAQ. The CDR3 spans 15 residues. V was trimmed by 5 bases and J by 6 bases, leaving 17 bases between them. Written as DNA, the CDR3 is TGTGCCAGCAGCCGGACTCTTTCTTTCCTCAATGAGCAGTTCTTC. It translates to CASSRTLSFLNEQFF.

CDR3 amino acids: CASRIRGMNTEAFF. Here the CDR3 DNA reads TGTGCCAGCAGGATCAGGGGTATGAACACTGAAGCTTTCTTT. This sequence joins TRBV28 and TRBJ1-1; D is possibly TRBD1 (6 bases). The CDR3 covers 14 residues. V was pared by 6 bases and J by 0 bases, with 11 bases between. Germline-derived CDR1 and CDR2 are MDHEN and SYDVKM. Full variable domain (outside the CDR3, taken from reference TRBV28 and TRBJ1-1): DVKVTQSSRYLVKRTGEKVFLECVQDMDHENMFWYRQDPGLGLRLIYFSYDVKMKEKGDIPEGYSVSREKKERFSLILESASTNQTSMYLCASRIRGMNTEAFFGQGTRLTVV.

This clone occurred a few times. The CDR3 DNA reads TGTGCCAGCAGTTTTCAGCAGGGAACAGATACGCAGTATTTT. This encodes CASSFQQGTDTQYF. This chain uses TRBV27 with TRBJ2-3, with a weak D call TRBD1 (5 bases). The CDR3 covers 14 residues. Per the germline V gene, CDR1 is MNHEY and CDR2 is SMNVEV (reference sequence). Between the trimmed V and J ends, which lost 3 bases and 3 bases, there was a span of 10 bases.

V is TRBV11-2 and J is TRBJ2-5; 9 nucleotides line up with TRBD2. Germline V CDR1 and CDR2: SGHAT, FQNNGV. CDR3 length: 15 residues. V dropped 4 bases and J dropped 5; count of bases not matched to a gene: 8. The CDR3 nucleotides are TGTGCCAGCAGCTACCAGCGGGAGGCGAGGGAGACCCAGTACTTC. Amino acid sequence: CASSYQREARETQYF.

A single count supports this clone. The chain joins TRBV5-6 to TRBJ2-1; D may be TRBD1 or TRBD2 (5 bases each). Trimming pared 4 bases from V and 1 base from J, leaving 9 bases between. CDR1 is SGHDT, CDR2 YYEEEE, per germline. This CDR3 is built from 14 residues. The CDR3 is CASSPWGSYNEQFF. As DNA, the CDR3 is TGTGCCAGCAGCCCTTGGGGGTCCTACAATGAGCAGTTCTTC.

The J gene is TRBJ2-2, the V gene TRBV2, with 14 bases lining up with TRBD2. The V segment lost 6 bases and the J segment 4 bases; nucleotides outside the gene matches: 1. CDR1 is SNHLY and CDR2 is FYNNEI in the germline V gene. The CDR3 length is 15 residues. CDR3 loop: CASRGLAGATGELFF. The DNA of the CDR3 is TGTGCCAGCAGGGGACTAGCGGGAGCCACCGGGGAGCTGTTTTTT. Variable domain in full (rest from reference TRBV2 and TRBJ2-2): EPEVTQTPSHQVTQMGQEVILRCVPISNHLYFYWYRQILGQKVEFLVSFYNNEISEKSEIFDDQFSVERPDGSNFTLKIRSTKLEDSAMYFCASRGLAGATGELFFGEGSRLTVL.

V usage is TRBV19 and J usage is TRBJ2-5; 8 bases match TRBD2. V gave up 3 bases and J gave up 5 bases; unmatched junction bases: 11. From germline, CDR1 is LNHDA and CDR2 SQIVND (reference sequence). This CDR3 is 16 amino acids long. CDR3 nucleotide sequence: TGTGCCAGTAGTATCCTGGCGGGAGGAGGTGAGGAGACCCAGTACTTC. Amino acid sequence: CASSILAGGGEETQYF.

The J gene is TRBJ1-3, the V gene TRBV11-2; tentatively, D is TRBD1 (5 bases). Trimming pared 4 bases from V and 1 base from J, leaving 14 bases between. The CDR3 sequence is 16 residues long. The germline V gene has CDR1 SGHAT and CDR2 FQNNGV. CDR3 nucleotides: TGTGCCAGCAGCTCGGGGGGTCTTCAATCTGGAAACACCATATATTTT. Translated: CASSSGGLQSGNTIYF.

This chain joins TRBV18 and TRBJ2-3; D remains unclear. V dropped 0 bases and J dropped 1 base, with 8 bases sitting between them. Germline lookup yields CDR1 KGHSH and CDR2 LQKENI. This CDR3 has 15 amino acids. The chain's CDR3 is CASSPPSLRTDTQYF. The CDR3 nucleotides are TGTGCCAGCTCACCACCGTCTCTCCGCACAGATACGCAGTATTTT.

This sequence joins TRBV5-6 and TRBJ1-4, with D tentatively TRBD1 (5 bases). V gave up 2 bases and J gave up 8 bases, with 13 bases separating them. The CDR3 spans 14 residues. Germline CDR1 reads SGHDT; CDR2 reads YYEEEE. CDR3 in DNA: TGTGCCAGCAGCTTTGGGGGATTCGACGAAAAACTGTTTTTT. Residues: CASSFGGFDEKLFF.

The chain links TRBV10-3 to TRBJ1-1; 8 bases agree with TRBD1. J gave up 2 bases and V 4 bases, and 12 bases lay outside the gene matches. In germline, CDR1 is ENHRY, CDR2 SYGVKD. The CDR3 is made up of 17 amino acids. The CDR3: CAISAAPSDRANTEAFF. DNA of the CDR3: TGTGCCATCAGTGCCGCTCCTTCGGACAGGGCAAACACTGAAGCTTTCTTT.

The chain combines TRBV11-2 with TRBJ1-2; 7 nucleotides align to TRBD1. This CDR3 contains 13 residues. V lost 3 bases, J lost 3 bases, and 1 base stayed unmatched. The germline V gene has CDR1 SGHAT and CDR2 FQNNGV. This chain's CDR3 is CASSFGTDYGYTF. The CDR3 DNA is TGTGCCAGCAGCTTCGGGACAGACTATGGCTACACCTTC.

The CDR3 region has the DNA TGTGCCAGCAGCCCGGGTAAAGAGACCCAGTACTTC. The encoded protein is CASSPGKETQYF. The genes are TRBV7-8 and TRBJ2-5, with unresolved D. Between the trimmed V and J ends, which lost 5 bases and 3 bases, there was a span of 7 bases. The CDR3 contains 12 residues. Germline loops: CDR1 SGHVS, CDR2 FQNEAQ.

The chain joins TRBV6-5 to TRBJ1-1, with D possibly matching TRBD1 (5 bases). Germline CDR1 and CDR2: MNHEY and SVGAGI. The CDR3 covers 11 residues. V lost 7 bases and J lost 4, with 7 bases in between. CDR3: CASTGLTEAFF. CDR3 in DNA: TGTGCCAGCACAGGGCTCACTGAAGCTTTCTTT.

In this sample, this clone turned up once. The chain combines TRBV7-9 with TRBJ2-2; D may be TRBD1 (6 bases). This CDR3 comprises 15 residues. The germline gives CDR1 SEHNR, CDR2 FQNEAQ (reference sequence). Trimming took off 5 bases at V and 3 bases at J, with 13 bases between the two ends. CDR3 region: CASSIQGSYTGELFF. CDR3 nucleotides: TGTGCCAGCAGCATACAGGGAAGTTACACCGGGGAGCTGTTTTTT.